This T cell receptor beta chain was captured in a study of CD8+CD57+ T cells in acquired aplastic anemia. Study-level information: The mean DNA yield obtained from sorted CD4+ and CD8+ cells came to approximately 3 ug.

Before being chosen for sequencing, patients had shown CD8+CD57+ cell expansion by flow cytometry. The CDR3 contains 15 residues. This clonotype was counted a single time. The target antigen is unknown. Possible read error: a much larger clone is one base away. TCR beta VDJ and CDR3 were profiled, and genomic DNA was the template. One entry per CDR3 protein results from TCRdb running MiXCR on the reads. This table has 160,000 or so distinct CDR3 sequences, 45% to 50% appearing once. Study observations and caveats: Significant differences in CD8+ Simpson's diversity were not observed between patients and controls.

The chain has TRBV12-3 or TRBV12-4 and TRBJ2-7, with TRBD2 matching over 7 bases. This receptor was taken from a human donor with aplastic anemia. Sample: sorted CD4+, CD8+, or CD8+CD57+ T cells (not recorded which) from PBMCs. DNA of the CDR3: TGTGCCAGCAGACCAAAAACGGGAGCGGGGTACGAGCGGTACTTC. Its translation: CASRPKTGAGYERYF.